These T cell receptor beta chains were read from a single sample in a study of read filtering for tumor transcriptome and immune sequencing. TCRdb itself ran the reads through MiXCR, one entry per CDR3 protein. The table has more than 35,000 distinct CDR3 sequences, approximately 14% seen once; the top ten hold less than 40%. Sequencing was done on a sample of a population of CD138-negative cells sorted from bone marrow. The receptors derive from a donor at least 40 years old with multiple myeloma. Each CDR3 is given without its conserved first and last residue. Only some rows state a clone size, as once, few, many or a class for expanded clones.

many,TRBV20-1,TRBJ2-7,SAPPGGKAEQY
many,TRBV4-1,TRBJ1-2,ASSQGETDYYGYT
many,TRBV6-5,TRBJ1-2,ASRPSTQGGTYSGYT
.,TRBV30,TRBJ1-1,TWGQIEDTEAF
.,TRBV5-1,TRBJ1-5,ASSLGRGDQPQH
many,TRBV7-2,TRBJ2-1,ASSLESSNEQF
many,TRBV15,TRBJ2-2,ATSSRSSGGSGTGELF
many,TRBV23-1,TRBJ2-1,ASSQSDTTYNEQF
many,TRBV5-6,TRBJ2-2,ASSQAGGNTGELF
many,TRBV9,TRBJ2-1,ASSVGASYNEQF
many,TRBV6-2/TRBV6-3,TRBJ2-1,ASRNKGQGYNEQF
many,TRBV4-2,TRBJ1-5,ASSQAANQPQH
.,TRBV20-1,TRBJ1-6,GARAMGASPLH
many,TRBV19,TRBJ2-1,ASSPRTGFGNEQF
many,TRBV27,TRBJ2-1,ASSLFQYNEQF
many,TRBV11-3,TRBJ2-1,ASSLEGHYNEQF
few,TRBV29-1,TRBJ1-1,SVAGVGEAF
many,TRBV18,TRBJ2-2,ASSPSGASTGELF
many,TRBV4-1,TRBJ2-7,ASSLRPGLAGGSHEQY
few,TRBV20-1,TRBJ1-3,SARDPGTGNTIY
.,TRBV5-1,TRBJ2-5,ASSLEIGTQETQY
few,TRBV7-2,TRBJ2-1,ASSFTGTSGYNEQF
many,TRBV4-3,TRBJ2-2,ASSQETGYLTGELF
.,TRBV20-1,TRBJ2-7,SALAGTGTYEQY
many,TRBV5-1,TRBJ2-7,ASSQGLAESKYEQY
many,TRBV20-1,TRBJ2-7,SAGRQLSRGEQY
many,TRBV6-1,TRBJ2-3,ASFGYSTDTQY
many,TRBV7-2,TRBJ2-5,ASSLGRGGYQETQY
many,TRBV3-1,TRBJ2-1,ASSPQSYGTSSDEQF
.,TRBV6-5,TRBJ2-7,ASSYGALKEQY
many,TRBV20-1,TRBJ2-1,SAPGGLVNNEQF
many,TRBV20-1,TRBJ1-2,SARDISNSNSYGYT
many,TRBV7-2,TRBJ2-2,ASVRQYPGELF
many,TRBV5-4,TRBJ2-1,ASSSEGQGRNEQF
many,TRBV20-1,TRBJ1-5,SARSPLGGFNQPQH
.,TRBV4-3,TRBJ2-6,ASSLWGVLQGAGANVLT
many,TRBV20-1,TRBJ2-7,SAGGDLSSYEQY
few,TRBV2,TRBJ2-3,ASSALAGGVDTQY
many,TRBV5-6,TRBJ2-7,ASSAGSSYEQY
many,TRBV6-6,TRBJ1-5,ASRSGQGINQPQH
many,TRBV6-2/TRBV6-3,TRBJ2-1,ASRNPTGPNEQF
.,TRBV2,TRBJ1-3,ASSEQGGGNTIY
.,TRBV11-2,TRBJ2-5,ASTDTLKETQY
many,TRBV7-9,TRBJ2-6,ASEQGSANVLT
.,TRBV9,TRBJ1-1,ASSPRDGGPHGTEAF
medium-sized,TRBV29-1,TRBJ2-7,SAEAGKQY
many,TRBV6-1,TRBJ2-1,ASGTGLAIYPYNEQF
many,TRBV29-1,TRBJ2-3,SVGEGMSTDTQY
many,TRBV11-2,TRBJ2-7,ASSLSPMGLADEQY
many,TRBV7-6,TRBJ1-5,ASSLGPTGLGNQPQH
many,TRBV20-1,TRBJ2-1,SARATGRFGLNEQF
many,TRBV5-1,TRBJ2-6,ASSYGATGANVLT